This T cell receptor (beta chain) was recovered during a study of response to subunit inactivated influenza vaccine. J was trimmed by 4 bases and V by 6 bases; bases with no gene match: 10. The CDR3 is 16 residues long. TCRdb re-derived calls from the RT-PCR reads in MiXCR, one entry per CDR3 protein. The sample consists of fewer than 700,000 distinct CDR3 sequences, about an eighth of them appearing once. Source: PBMCs from blood, taken more than 35 days after vaccination. The V and J genes are TRBV12-3 or TRBV12-4 and TRBJ2-2, with 8 bases lining up with TRBD1. The source of this sequence is a man aged 50 or older who received an inactivated influenza vaccine. The DNA of the CDR3 is TGTGCCAGCAGGCCCAGTCCCGGGACAGGCACCGGGGAGCTGTTTTTT. Translated, it gives CASRPSPGTGTGELFF.